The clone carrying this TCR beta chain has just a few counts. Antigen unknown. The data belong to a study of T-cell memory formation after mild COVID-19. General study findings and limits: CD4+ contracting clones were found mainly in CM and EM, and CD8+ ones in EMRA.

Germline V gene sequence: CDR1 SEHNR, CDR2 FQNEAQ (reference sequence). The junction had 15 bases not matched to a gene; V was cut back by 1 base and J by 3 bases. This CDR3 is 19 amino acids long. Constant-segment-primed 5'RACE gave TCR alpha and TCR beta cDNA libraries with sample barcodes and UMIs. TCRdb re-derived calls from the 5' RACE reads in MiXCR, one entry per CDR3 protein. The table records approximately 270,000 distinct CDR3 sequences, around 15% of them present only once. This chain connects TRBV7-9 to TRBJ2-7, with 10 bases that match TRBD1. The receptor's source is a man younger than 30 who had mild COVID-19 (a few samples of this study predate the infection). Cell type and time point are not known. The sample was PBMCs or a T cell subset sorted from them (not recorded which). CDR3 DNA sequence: TGTGCCAGCAGCTTAGAACCTACTTACGACAGGGGGCTCTTCTACGAGCAGTACGTC. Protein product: CASSLEPTYDRGLFYEQYV.